This T cell receptor beta chain originates from a study of CD8 T cells in ankylosing spondylitis. Study observations and caveats: Several highly homologous variants made up a TCR beta motif that seemed to typify ankylosing spondylitis blood. Past studies reported some motif variants in reactive arthritis synovial fluid and blood. Clones linked to disease were reported to show significant enrichment in matched ankylosing spondylitis synovial fluid.

This clonotype occurred many times. Its antigen remains unidentified. Quantitative 5'-RACE was performed with molecular barcodes, and it yielded the TCR beta libraries. TCRdb recomputed calls from the 5' RACE reads with MiXCR, one row per CDR3 protein. The repertoire holds 500,000 or so distinct CDR3 sequences, with about 5.4% as singletons. This CDR3 has 15 residues. CDR1 SGHRS and CDR2 YFSETQ come from the germline V gene. The junction had 2 bases not matched to a gene; V was cut back by 3 bases and J by 2 bases. The clonotype was recovered from a male donor with ankylosing spondylitis. Sequences were obtained from blood, either unsorted or a sorted T cell fraction (not recorded which). The chain recombines TRBV5-1 with TRBJ2-1, with 10 bases matching TRBD2. CDR3 loop: CASSSTSGAYNEQFF. The CDR3 DNA reads as TGCGCCAGCAGCTCAACTAGCGGGGCCTACAATGAGCAGTTCTTC.